Given below is one T cell receptor (beta chain) in context. Repertoires were generated with immunoSEQ multiplex PCR, while TCRdb's copy carries only in-frame clones and drops some. The repertoire holds 110,000 to 150,000 clones, with approximately 80% as singletons. The sample comes from a study of cytotoxic CD8 clonotypes in ibrutinib-treated CLL. Trimming removed 4 bases at V and 4 bases at J, with 14 bases between. Germline values: CDR1 SGHRS, CDR2 YFSETQ. The CDR3 extends over 14 amino acids. This receptor was identified in a human donor with chronic lymphocytic leukemia. The chain uses TRBV5-1 and TRBJ1-1; a possible D gene is TRBD1 (6 bases). Sequences were derived from PBMCs, sampled after 24 months of ibrutinib treatment. The CDR3 DNA is TGCGCCAGCAGCGCCGGACAGTACGGCACTGAAGCTTTCTTT. It yields the protein CASSAGQYGTEAFF.